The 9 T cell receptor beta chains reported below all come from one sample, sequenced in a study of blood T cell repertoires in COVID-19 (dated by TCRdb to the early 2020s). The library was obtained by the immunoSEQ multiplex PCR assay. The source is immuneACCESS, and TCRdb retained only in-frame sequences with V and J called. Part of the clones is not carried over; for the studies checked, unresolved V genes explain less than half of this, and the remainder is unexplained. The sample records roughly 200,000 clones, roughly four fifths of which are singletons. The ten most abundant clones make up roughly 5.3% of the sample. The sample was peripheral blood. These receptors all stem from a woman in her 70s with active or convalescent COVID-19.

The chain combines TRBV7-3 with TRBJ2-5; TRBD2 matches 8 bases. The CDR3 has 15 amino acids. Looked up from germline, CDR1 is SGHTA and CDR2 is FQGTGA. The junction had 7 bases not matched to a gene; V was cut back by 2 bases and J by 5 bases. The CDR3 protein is CASSLGGSGSETQYF. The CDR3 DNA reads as TGTGCCAGCAGCTTAGGGGGGAGCGGGAGTGAGACCCAGTACTTC. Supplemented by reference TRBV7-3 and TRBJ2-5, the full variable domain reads GAGVSQTPSNKVTEKGKYVELRCDPISGHTALYWYRQSLGQGPEFLIYFQGTGAADDSGLPNDRFFAVRPEGSVSTLKIQRTERGDSAVYLCASSLGGSGSETQYFGPGTRLLVL.

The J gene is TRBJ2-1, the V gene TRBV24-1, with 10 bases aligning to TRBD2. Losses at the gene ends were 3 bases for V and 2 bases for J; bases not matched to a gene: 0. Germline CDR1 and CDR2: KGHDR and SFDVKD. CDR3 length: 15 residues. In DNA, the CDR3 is TGTGCCACCAGTGATAGCGGGAGGGCCTACAATGAGCAGTTCTTC. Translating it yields CATSDSGRAYNEQFF.

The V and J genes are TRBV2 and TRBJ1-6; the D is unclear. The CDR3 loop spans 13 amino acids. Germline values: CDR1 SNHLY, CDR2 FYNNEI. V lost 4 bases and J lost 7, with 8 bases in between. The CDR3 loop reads CASSVGRNSPLHF. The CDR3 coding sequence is TGTGCCAGCAGTGTTGGGCGAAATTCACCCCTCCACTTT.

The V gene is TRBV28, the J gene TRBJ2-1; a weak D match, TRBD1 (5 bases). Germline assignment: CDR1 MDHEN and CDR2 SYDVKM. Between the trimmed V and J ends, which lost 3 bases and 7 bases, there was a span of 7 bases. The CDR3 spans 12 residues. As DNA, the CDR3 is TGTGCCAGCAGTTTCGACAGTAATGAGCAGTTCTTC. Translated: CASSFDSNEQFF.

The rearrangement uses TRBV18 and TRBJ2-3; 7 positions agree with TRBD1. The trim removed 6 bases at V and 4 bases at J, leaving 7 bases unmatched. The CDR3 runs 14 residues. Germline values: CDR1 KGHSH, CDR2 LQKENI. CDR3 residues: CASSRAQGADTQYF. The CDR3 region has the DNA TGTGCCAGCTCCCGGGCCCAGGGGGCAGATACGCAGTATTTT.

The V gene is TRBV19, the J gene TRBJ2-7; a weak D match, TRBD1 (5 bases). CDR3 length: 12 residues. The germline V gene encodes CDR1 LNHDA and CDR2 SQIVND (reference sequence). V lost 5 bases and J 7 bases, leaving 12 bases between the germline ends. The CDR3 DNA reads TGTGCCAGTAGTCAGGGTATCGGAGAGCAGTACTTC. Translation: CASSQGIGEQYF.

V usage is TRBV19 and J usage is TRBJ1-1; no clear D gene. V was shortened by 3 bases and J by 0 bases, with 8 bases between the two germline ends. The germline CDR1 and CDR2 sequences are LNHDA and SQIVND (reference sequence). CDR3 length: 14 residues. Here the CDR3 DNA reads TGTGCCAGTAGTATCGGACTGATGAACACTGAAGCTTTCTTT. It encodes CASSIGLMNTEAFF. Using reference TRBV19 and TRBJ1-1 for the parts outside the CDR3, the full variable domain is DGGITQSPKYLFRKEGQNVTLSCEQNLNHDAMYWYRQDPGQGLRLIYYSQIVNDFQKGDIAEGYSVSREKKESFPLTVTSAQKNPTAFYLCASSIGLMNTEAFFGQGTRLTVV.

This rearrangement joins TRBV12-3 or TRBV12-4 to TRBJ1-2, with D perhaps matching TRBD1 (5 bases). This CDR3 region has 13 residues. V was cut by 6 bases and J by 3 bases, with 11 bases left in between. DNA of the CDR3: TGTGCCAGCAGCTCGGGACTTCACTATGGCTACACCTTC. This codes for CASSSGLHYGYTF.

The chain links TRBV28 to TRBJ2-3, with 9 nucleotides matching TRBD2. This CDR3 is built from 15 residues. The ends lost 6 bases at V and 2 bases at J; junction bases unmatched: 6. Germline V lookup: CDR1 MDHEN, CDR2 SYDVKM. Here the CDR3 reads CASSSLAGTTDTQYF. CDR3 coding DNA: TGTGCCAGCAGCTCTCTAGCGGGGACCACAGATACGCAGTATTTT.